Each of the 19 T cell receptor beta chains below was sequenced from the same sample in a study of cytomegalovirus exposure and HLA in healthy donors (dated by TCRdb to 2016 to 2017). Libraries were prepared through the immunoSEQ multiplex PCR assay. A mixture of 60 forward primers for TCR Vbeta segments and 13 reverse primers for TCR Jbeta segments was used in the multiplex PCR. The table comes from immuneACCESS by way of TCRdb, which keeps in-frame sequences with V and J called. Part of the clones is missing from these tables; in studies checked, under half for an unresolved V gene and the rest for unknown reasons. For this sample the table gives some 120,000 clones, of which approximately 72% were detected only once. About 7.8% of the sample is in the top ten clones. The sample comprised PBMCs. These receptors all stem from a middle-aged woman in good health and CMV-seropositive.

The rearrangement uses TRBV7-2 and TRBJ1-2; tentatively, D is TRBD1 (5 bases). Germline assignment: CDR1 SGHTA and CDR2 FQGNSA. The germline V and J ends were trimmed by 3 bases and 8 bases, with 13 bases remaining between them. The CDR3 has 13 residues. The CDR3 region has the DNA TGTGCCAGCAGCTTCGTCAGGGAAGACGGCTACACCTTC. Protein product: CASSFVREDGYTF.

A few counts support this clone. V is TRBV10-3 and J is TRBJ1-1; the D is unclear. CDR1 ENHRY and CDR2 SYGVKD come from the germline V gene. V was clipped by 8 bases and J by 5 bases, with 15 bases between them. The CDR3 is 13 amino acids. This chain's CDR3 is CAICSRSYTEAFF. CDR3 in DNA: TGTGCCATCTGCAGTCGGAGTTATACTGAAGCTTTCTTT.

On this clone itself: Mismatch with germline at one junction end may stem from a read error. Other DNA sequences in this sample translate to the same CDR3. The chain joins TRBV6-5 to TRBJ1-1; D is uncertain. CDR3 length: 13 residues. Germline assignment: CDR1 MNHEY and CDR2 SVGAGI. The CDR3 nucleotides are TGTGCCAGCAGCCCGACTGTGAACACTGAGGCTTTCTTT. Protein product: CASSPTVNTEAFF.

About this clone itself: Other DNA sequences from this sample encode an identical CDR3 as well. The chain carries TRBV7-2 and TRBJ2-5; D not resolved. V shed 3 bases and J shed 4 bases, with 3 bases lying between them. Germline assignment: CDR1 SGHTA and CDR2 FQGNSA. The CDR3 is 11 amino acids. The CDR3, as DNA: TGTGCCAGCAGCTTCTCAGAGACCCAGTACTTC. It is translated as CASSFSETQYF.

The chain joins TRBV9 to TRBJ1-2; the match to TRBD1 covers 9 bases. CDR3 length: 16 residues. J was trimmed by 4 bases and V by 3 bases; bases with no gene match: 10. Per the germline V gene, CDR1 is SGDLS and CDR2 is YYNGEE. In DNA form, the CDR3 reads TGTGCCAGCAGCGCTTCGGCGACAGGGGGGTTCTATGGCTACACCTTC. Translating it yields CASSASATGGFYGYTF.

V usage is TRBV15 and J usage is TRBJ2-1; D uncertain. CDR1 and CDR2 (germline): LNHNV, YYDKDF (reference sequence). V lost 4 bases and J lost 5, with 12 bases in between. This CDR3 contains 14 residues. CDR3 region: CATSNQLRNNEQFF. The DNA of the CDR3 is TGTGCCACCAGCAATCAACTGAGGAACAATGAGCAGTTCTTC.

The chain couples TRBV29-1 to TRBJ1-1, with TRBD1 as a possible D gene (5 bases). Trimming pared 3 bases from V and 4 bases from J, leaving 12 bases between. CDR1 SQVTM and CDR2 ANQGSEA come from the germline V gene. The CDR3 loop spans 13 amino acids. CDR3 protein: CSVDAGRGTEAFF. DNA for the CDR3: TGCAGCGTTGACGCAGGGAGGGGCACTGAAGCTTTCTTT.

CDR3 DNA: TGTGCCAGCAGTCCTCGGACAGTAGTTGAAGCTTTCTTT. As protein: CASSPRTVVEAFF. V and J are TRBV6-5 and TRBJ1-1, with a tentative D call TRBD1 (6 bases). This CDR3 has 13 residues. Germline-derived CDR1 and CDR2 are MNHEY and SVGAGI. The V end was cut by 5 bases, the J end by 7 bases, with 14 bases between.

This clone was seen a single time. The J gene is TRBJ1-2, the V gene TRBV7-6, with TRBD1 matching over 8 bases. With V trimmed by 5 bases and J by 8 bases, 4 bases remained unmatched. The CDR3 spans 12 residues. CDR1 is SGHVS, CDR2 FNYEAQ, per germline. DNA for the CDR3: TGTGCCAGCAGCCAGGACAGGGCGGGCTACACCTTC. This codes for CASSQDRAGYTF.

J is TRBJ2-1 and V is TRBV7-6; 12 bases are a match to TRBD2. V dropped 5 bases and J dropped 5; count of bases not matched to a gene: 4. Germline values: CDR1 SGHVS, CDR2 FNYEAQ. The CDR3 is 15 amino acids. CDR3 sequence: CASSPTSGGDNEQFF. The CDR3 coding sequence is TGTGCCAGCAGCCCGACTAGCGGGGGTGACAATGAGCAGTTCTTC.

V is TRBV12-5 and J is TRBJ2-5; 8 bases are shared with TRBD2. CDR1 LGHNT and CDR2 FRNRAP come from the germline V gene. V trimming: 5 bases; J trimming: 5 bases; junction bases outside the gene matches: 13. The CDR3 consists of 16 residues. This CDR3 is CASGLNLRVAGETQYF. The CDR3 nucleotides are TGTGCTAGTGGTCTAAACTTAAGGGTAGCGGGGGAGACCCAGTACTTC.

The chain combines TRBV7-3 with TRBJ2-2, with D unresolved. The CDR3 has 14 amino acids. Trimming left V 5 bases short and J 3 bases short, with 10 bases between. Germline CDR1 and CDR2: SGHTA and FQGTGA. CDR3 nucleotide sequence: TGTGCCAGCAGCCCGTACTCCCACACCGGGGAGCTGTTTTTT. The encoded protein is CASSPYSHTGELFF.

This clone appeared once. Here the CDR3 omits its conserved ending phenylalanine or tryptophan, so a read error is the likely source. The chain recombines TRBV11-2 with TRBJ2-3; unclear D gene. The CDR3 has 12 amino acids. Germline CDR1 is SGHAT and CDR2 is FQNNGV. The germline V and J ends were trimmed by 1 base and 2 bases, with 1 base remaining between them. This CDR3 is CASSLATDTQYV. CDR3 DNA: TGTGCCAGCAGCTTAGCCACAGATACGCAGTATGTT.

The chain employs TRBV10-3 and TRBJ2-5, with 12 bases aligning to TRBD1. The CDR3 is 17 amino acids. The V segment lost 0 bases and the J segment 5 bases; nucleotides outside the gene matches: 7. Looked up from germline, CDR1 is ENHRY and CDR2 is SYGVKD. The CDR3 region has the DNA TGTGCCATCAGTGAGTCTCTGGGACAGGGGGCGAGGGAGACCCAGTACTTC. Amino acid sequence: CAISESLGQGARETQYF.

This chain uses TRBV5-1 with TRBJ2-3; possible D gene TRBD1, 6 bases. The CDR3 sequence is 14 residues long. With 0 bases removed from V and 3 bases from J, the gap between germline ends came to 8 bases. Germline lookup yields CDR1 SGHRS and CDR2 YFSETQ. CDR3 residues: CASSLADRTDTQYF. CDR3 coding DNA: TGCGCCAGCAGCTTGGCCGACAGGACAGATACGCAGTATTTT.

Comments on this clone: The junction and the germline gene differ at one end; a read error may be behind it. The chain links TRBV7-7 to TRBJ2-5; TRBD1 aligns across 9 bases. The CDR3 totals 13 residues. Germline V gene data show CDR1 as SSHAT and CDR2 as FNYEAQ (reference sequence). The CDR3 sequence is CASSSGQGETQYF. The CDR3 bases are TGTGCTAGCAGCTCGGGACAGGGTGAGACCCAGTACTTC.

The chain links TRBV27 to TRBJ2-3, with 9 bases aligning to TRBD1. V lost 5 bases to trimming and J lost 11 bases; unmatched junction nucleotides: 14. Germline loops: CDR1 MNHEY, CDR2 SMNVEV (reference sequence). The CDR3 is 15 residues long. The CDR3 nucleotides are TGTGCCAGCAGTATCCCGGGACAGGGTCAGATAGGGCAGTATTTT. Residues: CASSIPGQGQIGQYF.

CDR3 sequence: CASSRGSGYEQYF. The CDR3 nucleotides are TGTGCCAGCAGCCGGGGATCTGGCTACGAGCAGTACTTC. V usage is TRBV7-2 and J usage is TRBJ2-7, with D possibly TRBD2 on 5 matching bases. From germline, CDR1 is SGHTA and CDR2 FQGNSA. Deletions cut 5 bases from V and 3 bases from J, with 11 bases between. This CDR3 is built from 13 residues.

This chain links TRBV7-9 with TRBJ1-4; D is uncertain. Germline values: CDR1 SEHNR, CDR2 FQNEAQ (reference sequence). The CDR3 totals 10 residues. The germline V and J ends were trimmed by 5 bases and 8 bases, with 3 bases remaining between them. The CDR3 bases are TGTGCCAGCAGCGGCGAAAAACTGTTTTTT. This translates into CASSGEKLFF.